Below are 12 T cell receptor beta chains sequenced from a single sample in a study of technical replicates of blood from a few donors. The repertoire was sequenced with immunoSEQ multiplex PCR; TCRdb's copy has only in-frame clones and lacks some. The sample holds tens of thousands of clones; roughly 84% are singletons and the top ten take 5.5% to 6.5%. The sequenced sample was PBMCs. Source of these receptors: a human donor in good health. Some clones in this sample may be carry-over from other donors' samples.

The chain recombines TRBV30 with TRBJ1-1, with D uncertain. The CDR3 extends over 14 amino acids. CDR1 is GTSNPN, CDR2 SVGIG, per germline (reference sequence). Between the trimmed V and J ends, which lost 4 bases and 0 bases, there was a span of 12 bases. CDR3 in amino acids: CAWTSDSMNTEAFF. CDR3 in DNA: TGTGCCTGGACTTCGGACTCCATGAACACTGAAGCTTTCTTT.

This chain connects TRBV5-1 to TRBJ2-7; 13 positions agree with TRBD2. This CDR3 region has 18 residues. The trim removed 1 base at V and 5 bases at J, leaving 12 bases unmatched. Looked up from germline, CDR1 is SGHRS and CDR2 is YFSETQ. The CDR3 nucleotides are TGCGCCAGCAGCTTGACAGGACTAGCGGGAGTTTTAAACCACGAGCAGTACTTC. Residues: CASSLTGLAGVLNHEQYF.

The J gene is TRBJ2-1, the V gene TRBV2; D unresolved. The CDR3 spans 12 residues. Trimming pared 4 bases from V and 11 bases from J, leaving 12 bases between. Germline V gene data show CDR1 as SNHLY and CDR2 as FYNNEI. Written as DNA, the CDR3 is TGTGCCAGCAGTGCCCAAACACCCAAGCAGTTCTTC. This sequence encodes CASSAQTPKQFF. The complete variable domain, with remaining parts taken from reference TRBV2 and TRBJ2-1, reads EPEVTQTPSHQVTQMGQEVILRCVPISNHLYFYWYRQILGQKVEFLVSFYNNEISEKSEIFDDQFSVERPDGSNFTLKIRSTKLEDSAMYFCASSAQTPKQFFGPGTRLTVL.

V usage is TRBV5-1 and J usage is TRBJ2-1, with a weak D call TRBD2 (6 bases). CDR1 is SGHRS and CDR2 is YFSETQ in the germline V gene. V lost 5 bases to trimming and J lost 8 bases, with 17 bases between them. CDR3 size: 14 residues. This CDR3 reads CASSSGGLGDEQFF. Written as DNA, the CDR3 is TGCGCCAGCAGTTCTGGGGGACTTGGCGATGAGCAGTTCTTC.

This chain uses TRBV5-4 with TRBJ1-2; D is unclear. The CDR3 contains 15 residues. The germline gives CDR1 SGHNT, CDR2 YYREEE (reference sequence). V was shortened by 4 bases and J by 2 bases, with 15 bases between the two germline ends. The CDR3 coding sequence is TGTGCCAGCAGCATTCTAGGACGGGAGAACTATGGCTACACCTTC. This gives the protein CASSILGRENYGYTF.

This chain joins TRBV6-5 and TRBJ1-2; D is perhaps TRBD1 (5 bases). The germline V gene has CDR1 MNHEY and CDR2 SVGAGI. There are 16 residues in the CDR3. V dropped 0 bases and J dropped 0 bases, with 11 bases sitting between them. CDR3 coding DNA: TGTGCCAGCAGTTACTCGACCGGGGGGTCTAACTATGGCTACACCTTC. Translation gives CASSYSTGGSNYGYTF.

This clone occurred a few times. This chain links TRBV20-1 with TRBJ1-1; D not certain. The V end lost 0 bases, the J end lost 7 bases, and 6 bases lay between the germline ends. This CDR3 contains 11 residues. Germline loops: CDR1 DFQATT, CDR2 SNEGSKA (reference sequence). CDR3 bases: TGCAGTGCTAGAGAATGGAGTGAAGCTTTCTTT. It translates to CSAREWSEAFF.

The J gene is TRBJ2-3, the V gene TRBV7-9; the match to TRBD1 covers 9 bases. Trimming took 5 bases from V and 4 from J; bases not matched to a gene: 13. Germline values: CDR1 SEHNR, CDR2 FQNEAQ (reference sequence). This CDR3 spans 17 amino acids. The CDR3 DNA is TGTGCCAGCAGCCCGCTTCCGGGACAGGGTTTTGCAGATACGCAGTATTTT. It translates to CASSPLPGQGFADTQYF.

V and J are TRBV6-1 and TRBJ1-5, with TRBD1 as a possible D gene (5 bases). CDR3 length: 15 amino acids. Germline V CDR1 and CDR2: MNHNS, SASEGT. V was clipped by 4 bases and J by 4 bases, with 14 bases between them. CDR3 sequence reads: CASSATPGGNQPQHF. The CDR3, as DNA: TGTGCCAGCAGTGCCACTCCGGGGGGAAATCAGCCCCAGCATTTT.

The chain is built from TRBV7-2 and TRBJ2-5; 8 bases align to TRBD2. Germline V gene lookup returns CDR1 SGHTA and CDR2 FQGNSA. Losses at the gene ends were 0 bases for V and 5 bases for J; bases not matched to a gene: 8. This CDR3 is 16 amino acids long. Written as DNA, the CDR3 is TGTGCCAGCAGCTTAGCGCAGCCGCGGGAGGTGGAGACCCAGTACTTC. Its protein product is CASSLAQPREVETQYF.

The chain has TRBV18 and TRBJ2-5, with D tentatively TRBD2 (7 bases). Trimming removed 2 bases from V and 5 bases from J, with 12 bases in between. The CDR3 spans 14 residues. The germline V gene has CDR1 KGHSH and CDR2 LQKENI. The DNA of the CDR3 is TGTGCCAGCTCACCAGCGGGGGCGGCGGAGACCCAGTACTTC. Its translation is CASSPAGAAETQYF. The full variable domain, in which reference TRBV18 and TRBJ2-5 provide the parts outside the CDR3, is NAGVMQNPRHLVRRRGQEARLRCSPMKGHSHVYWYRQLPEEGLKFMVYLQKENIIDESGMPKERFSAEFPKEGPSILRIQQVVRGDSAAYFCASSPAGAAETQYFGPGTRLLVL.

The chain combines TRBV15 with TRBJ2-7, with no clear D. This CDR3 has 14 residues. Germline V gene sequence: CDR1 LNHNV, CDR2 YYDKDF (reference sequence). The V end lost 4 bases, the J end lost 1 base, and 11 bases lay between the germline ends. In DNA form, the CDR3 reads TGTGCCACCAGCACCTATCTCGGGTCCTACGAGCAGTACTTC. Translated, it gives CATSTYLGSYEQYF.